This section outlines one TCR beta chain sequence together with its context. The germline gene is not matched at one end of the junction; a read error may be the cause. A J-beta primer mix and a sample-barcoded 5' primer were used in a second PCR of about 7 to 12 cycles. TCRdb redid the calling of the 5' RACE reads with MiXCR, one entry per CDR3 protein. This table has around 1,700,000 distinct CDR3 sequences, approximately 28% appearing once. The record originates from a study of blood T cells in healthy people across ages. This TCR derives from a woman in her twenties or thirties in good health. Material: blood.

The CDR3: CVSSLASGRASGANVLTF. The DNA of the CDR3 is TGTGTCAGCAGCTTAGCCAGCGGACGGGCCTCTGGGGCCAACGTCCTGACTTTC. V usage is TRBV7-9 and J usage is TRBJ2-6; D possibly corresponds to TRBD2 (5 bases). The CDR3 runs 18 residues. Germline values: CDR1 SEHNR, CDR2 FQNEAQ (reference sequence).